This T cell receptor beta chain was recovered during a study of blood T cells in healthy people across ages. Across the study: T cells yielded about one barcoded beta molecule per two cells through template switching. Overall study findings and caveats: Percentage of naive T cells showed a strong correlation with TCR beta diversity.

Then a second PCR, running roughly 7 to 12 cycles, was carried out with a sample-barcoded 5' primer and a J-beta primer mix. Via MiXCR, TCRdb re-called the 5' RACE reads, giving one row per CDR3 protein. The table includes some 640,000 distinct CDR3 sequences, 25% to 35% detected once. Individuals who donated were healthy Caucasians from Russia aged about 6 to 100. Samples each yielded at least 5.5 micrograms of total RNA. The CDR3 contains 14 residues. The V end lost 5 bases, the J end lost 1 base, and 14 bases lay between the germline ends. Germline V gives CDR1 DFQATT, CDR2 SNEGSKA (reference sequence). Details on this clonotype: What it recognizes is unknown.

Sequences were obtained from blood. The TCR originated in a woman of 80 years or more in good health. The chain uses TRBV20-1 and TRBJ1-1; no clear D. CDR3 sequence (DNA): TGCAGTGCTTTAAGAGGTGGTGAGAACACTGAAGCTTTCTTT. This sequence encodes CSALRGGENTEAFF.